This T cell receptor beta chain was sequenced for a study of blood T cell repertoires in COVID-19. Germline CDR1 is SEHNR and CDR2 is FQNEAQ (reference sequence). The CDR3 contains 13 residues. After removal of 11 bases from V and 6 bases from J, the junction contained 9 bases not matched to a gene. Libraries were prepared by immunoSEQ multiplex PCR; TCRdb keeps only in-frame clonotypes and omits some of them. The sample shows 230,000 or so clones, 90% of them seen only once. The source of this sequence is a woman aged 55 to 70 with COVID-19, enrolled during active disease. V usage is TRBV7-9 and J usage is TRBJ1-2; TRBD1 matches 10 bases. The specimen was peripheral blood. The CDR3 loop reads CAGSDRGKDGYTF. CDR3 DNA sequence: TGTGCCGGCTCGGACAGGGGGAAGGATGGCTACACCTTC.